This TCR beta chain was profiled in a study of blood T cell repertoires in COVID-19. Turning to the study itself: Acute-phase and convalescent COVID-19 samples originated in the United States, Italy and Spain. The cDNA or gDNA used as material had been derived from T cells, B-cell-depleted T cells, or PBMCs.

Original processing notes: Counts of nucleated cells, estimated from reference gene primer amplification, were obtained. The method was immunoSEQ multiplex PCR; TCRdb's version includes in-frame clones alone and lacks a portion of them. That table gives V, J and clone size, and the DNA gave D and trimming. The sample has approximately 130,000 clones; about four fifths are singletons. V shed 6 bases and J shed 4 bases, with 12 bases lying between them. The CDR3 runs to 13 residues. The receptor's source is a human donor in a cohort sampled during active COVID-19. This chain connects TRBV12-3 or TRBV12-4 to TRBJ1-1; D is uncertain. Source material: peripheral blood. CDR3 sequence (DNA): TGTGCCAGCAGCCCCTTTACGGGCACTGAAGCTTTCTTT. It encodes CASSPFTGTEAFF.